The present T cell receptor (beta chain) was sequenced within a study of T cell responses to AZD1222 COVID-19 vaccine. Whole-study results and caveats: Of the AZD1222 recipients, only 6 or 7 were seropositive at baseline. It should be noted that donors were predominantly white British and more often female, and clonal diversity was possibly underestimated. The span of vaccine-associated CD4 TCRs extended across spike, with dominance at 160-218 and 743-854.

The length of the CDR3 is 13 residues. V lost 2 bases to trimming and J lost 7 bases, with 9 bases between them. Germline V gives CDR1 MNHEY, CDR2 SMNVEV (reference sequence). TCRdb's copy holds only in-frame clones and misses some; the assay was immunoSEQ multiplex PCR. The sample carries around 99,000 clones, 75% to 95% recorded once. This clone occurred once. The antigen is not known. Second doses at about 4 or about 12 weeks were pooled. The chain combines TRBV27 with TRBJ1-5, with a tentative D call TRBD1 (5 bases). This clonotype was sampled from an adult who received the AZD1222 COVID-19 vaccine. The source was peripheral blood, collected 28 days after the second AZD1222 dose. The CDR3 sequence is CASSLGARQPQHF. CDR3 coding DNA: TGTGCCAGCAGTTTAGGGGCGAGGCAGCCCCAGCATTTT.